The 12 T cell receptor beta chains in this list originate from one sample, sequenced in a study of shared clonotypes between healthy human individuals (dated by TCRdb to 2020 to 2021). Libraries were prepared through the immunoSEQ multiplex PCR assay. The table comes from immuneACCESS by way of TCRdb, which keeps in-frame sequences with V and J called. Part of the clones is missing from these tables; in studies checked, under half for an unresolved V gene and the rest for unknown reasons. In this sample the table shows more than 2 million clones, over 85% of which occur a single time. Around 1.7% of the sample lies in the top ten. CD8 naive samples consisted of CD45RO-negative cells that were positively selected for CCR7, yielding a CD45RA+CCR7+ population without TemRA cells. The sample taken for sequencing was naive CD8+ T cells from PBMCs. Sample cell subset or site, as interpreted from the label and publication: CD45RA+CCR7+. The receptors originated from a man aged 18 to 29 in good health. Some clones in this sample may be carry-over from other donors' samples.

This sequence joins TRBV5-6 and TRBJ2-3; 11 nucleotides match TRBD2. V shed 0 bases and J 5 bases; nucleotides not matched to a gene: 5. This CDR3 comprises 16 residues. CDR1 and CDR2 (germline): SGHDT, YYEEEE. CDR3 region: CASSLDLAGGRDTQYF. For the CDR3, the DNA is TGTGCCAGCAGCTTGGATCTAGCGGGAGGCCGAGATACGCAGTATTTT.

The CDR3: CASSPVGGDFYGYTF. The DNA of the CDR3 is TGTGCCAGCAGCCCGGTTGGGGGGGACTTCTATGGCTACACCTTC. The gene calls are TRBV5-6 and TRBJ1-2; a weak D match, TRBD1 (5 bases). From germline, CDR1 is SGHDT and CDR2 YYEEEE. V lost 4 bases, J lost 4 bases, and 17 bases lay in between. There are 15 residues in the CDR3.

This chain connects TRBV6-5 to TRBJ1-5; D may be TRBD1 (6 bases). CDR1 and CDR2 (germline): MNHEY, SVGAGI. This CDR3 spans 14 amino acids. V was trimmed by 6 bases and J by 7 bases, leaving 16 bases between them. This CDR3 reads CASSHPGVHQPQHF. The CDR3 DNA reads TGTGCCAGCAGCCACCCAGGGGTCCACCAGCCCCAGCATTTT.

V gene TRBV19 combines with J gene TRBJ2-1; D is possibly TRBD1 (6 bases). The germline gives CDR1 LNHDA, CDR2 SQIVND (reference sequence). The CDR3 spans 17 residues. Between the trimmed V and J ends, which lost 2 bases and 2 bases, there was a span of 16 bases. CDR3 in amino acids: CASSIIYAQGAYNEQFF. The CDR3 DNA follows: TGTGCCAGTAGTATAATTTATGCACAGGGAGCCTACAATGAGCAGTTCTTC.

The V gene is TRBV4-1, the J gene TRBJ2-2; tentatively, D is TRBD1 (5 bases). The CDR3 is 15 amino acids. Trimming left V 1 base short and J 0 bases short, with 6 bases between. Germline assignment: CDR1 MGHRA and CDR2 YSYEKL. The CDR3, as DNA: TGCGCCAGCAGCCAAGCAGGGTCGAACACCGGGGAGCTGTTTTTT. This sequence encodes CASSQAGSNTGELFF.

The rearrangement joins TRBV2 to TRBJ1-2; D is undetermined. The V end lost 6 bases, the J end lost 3 bases, and 20 bases lay between the germline ends. This CDR3 contains 16 residues. The germline CDR1 and CDR2 sequences are SNHLY and FYNNEI. CDR3 sequence reads: CASSSIRATQDYGYTF. In DNA, the CDR3 is TGTGCCAGCAGCTCCATCCGGGCCACTCAGGACTATGGCTACACCTTC.

J is TRBJ2-3 and V is TRBV2; tentatively, D is TRBD2 (6 bases). Trimming took off 7 bases at V and 5 bases at J, with 19 bases between the two ends. This CDR3 spans 15 amino acids. Germline CDR1 and CDR2: SNHLY and FYNNEI. The DNA for the CDR3 is TGTGCCAGCACCGAACGGGAGCCCCTGGGAGATACGCAGTATTTT. Residues: CASTEREPLGDTQYF.

DNA for the CDR3: TGTGCCAGCAGTACGACGTCCCGGTCGTGGGAGCTGTTTTTT. Translation gives CASSTTSRSWELFF. The genes are TRBV27 and TRBJ2-2; D uncertain. This CDR3 contains 14 residues. V was trimmed by 5 bases and J by 9 bases, leaving 16 bases between them. Germline CDR1 and CDR2: MNHEY and SMNVEV (reference sequence).

This clone was picked up a small number of times. The chain is built from TRBV5-5 and TRBJ1-2; 7 bases map to TRBD1. Trimming at V came to 4 bases and at J to 6 bases, leaving 6 bases not matched to a gene. There are 13 residues in the CDR3. CDR1 and CDR2 (germline): SGHKS, YYEKEE (reference sequence). CDR3 in amino acids: CASSESTGDGYTF. The DNA for the CDR3 is TGTGCCAGCAGCGAGTCAACAGGGGATGGCTACACCTTC.

The V and J genes are TRBV7-6 and TRBJ2-7; D is perhaps TRBD2 (5 bases). Trimming left V 0 bases short and J 5 bases short, with 5 bases between. Looked up from germline, CDR1 is SGHVS and CDR2 is FNYEAQ. This CDR3 spans 12 amino acids. The DNA for the CDR3 is TGTGCCAGCAGCTTAGCCGGGGACGAGCAGTACTTC. It yields the protein CASSLAGDEQYF.

The rearrangement links TRBV4-1 to TRBJ2-1; D gene ambiguous. The CDR3 is 14 amino acids. V was shortened by 6 bases and J by 5 bases, with 14 bases between the two germline ends. Germline V lookup: CDR1 MGHRA, CDR2 YSYEKL. CDR3 loop: CASRLESGDNEQFF. The CDR3 DNA reads TGCGCCAGCAGGCTCGAATCCGGAGACAATGAGCAGTTCTTC.

The gene calls are TRBV14 and TRBJ2-7, with TRBD1 matching 9 bases. Germline assignment: CDR1 SGHDN and CDR2 FVKESK. V lost 4 bases to trimming and J lost 2 bases; unmatched junction nucleotides: 12. The CDR3 consists of 17 residues. The CDR3 spells CASSPGTGNSEAYEQYF. CDR3 coding DNA: TGTGCCAGCAGCCCTGGGACAGGGAATAGTGAGGCCTACGAGCAGTACTTC.